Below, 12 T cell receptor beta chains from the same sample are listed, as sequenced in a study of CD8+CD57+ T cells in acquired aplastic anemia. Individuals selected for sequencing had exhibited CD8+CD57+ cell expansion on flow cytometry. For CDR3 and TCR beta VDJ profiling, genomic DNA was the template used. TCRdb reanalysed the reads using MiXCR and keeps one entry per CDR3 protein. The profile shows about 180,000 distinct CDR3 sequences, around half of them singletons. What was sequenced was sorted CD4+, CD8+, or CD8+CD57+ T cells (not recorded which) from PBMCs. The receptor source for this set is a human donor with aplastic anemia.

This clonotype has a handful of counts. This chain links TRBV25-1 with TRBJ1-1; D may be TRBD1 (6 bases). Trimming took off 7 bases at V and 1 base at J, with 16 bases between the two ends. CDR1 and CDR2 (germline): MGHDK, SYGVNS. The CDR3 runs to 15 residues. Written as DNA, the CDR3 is TGTGCCAGCACCCCAGGGGCCAGCCAGAACACTGAAGCTTTCTTT. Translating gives CASTPGASQNTEAFF.

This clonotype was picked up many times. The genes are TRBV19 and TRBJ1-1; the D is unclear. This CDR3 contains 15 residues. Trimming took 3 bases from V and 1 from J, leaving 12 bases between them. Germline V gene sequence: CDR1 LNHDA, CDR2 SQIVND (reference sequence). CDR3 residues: CASSISRSPNTEAFF. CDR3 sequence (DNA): TGTGCCAGTAGTATTTCTAGGAGCCCGAACACTGAAGCTTTCTTT.

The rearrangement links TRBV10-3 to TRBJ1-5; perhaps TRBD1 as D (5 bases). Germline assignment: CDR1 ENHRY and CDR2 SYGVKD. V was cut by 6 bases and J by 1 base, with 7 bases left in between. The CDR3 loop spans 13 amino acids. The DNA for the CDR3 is TGTGCCATCAGCCGGGACAGCAATCAGCCCCAGCATTTT. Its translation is CAISRDSNQPQHF.

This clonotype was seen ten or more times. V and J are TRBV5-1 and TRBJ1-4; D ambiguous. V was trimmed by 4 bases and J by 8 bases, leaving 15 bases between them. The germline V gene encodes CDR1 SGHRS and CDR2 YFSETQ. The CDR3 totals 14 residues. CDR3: CASSPGDGYEKLFF. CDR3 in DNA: TGCGCCAGCAGCCCAGGTGATGGATACGAAAAACTGTTTTTT.

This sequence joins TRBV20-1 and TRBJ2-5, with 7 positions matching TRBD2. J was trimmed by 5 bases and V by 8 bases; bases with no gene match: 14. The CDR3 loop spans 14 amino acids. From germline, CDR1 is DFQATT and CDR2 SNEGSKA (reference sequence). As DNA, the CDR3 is TGCAGTACCACGGGACTGGCGGGAGTGGAGACCCAGTACTTC. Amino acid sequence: CSTTGLAGVETQYF.

The CDR3 sequence is CASRSTGQPYNEQFF. The CDR3 bases are TGTGCCAGCAGGTCTACGGGACAGCCCTACAATGAGCAGTTCTTC. The chain combines TRBV6-4 with TRBJ2-1, with 7 bases lining up with TRBD1. This CDR3 spans 15 amino acids. The junction had 7 bases not matched to a gene; V was cut back by 6 bases and J by 2 bases. Germline CDR1 MRHNA, CDR2 SNTAGT.

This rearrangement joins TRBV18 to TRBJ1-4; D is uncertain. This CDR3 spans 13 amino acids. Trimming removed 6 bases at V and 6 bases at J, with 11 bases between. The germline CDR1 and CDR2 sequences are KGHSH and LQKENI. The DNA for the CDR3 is TGTGCCAGCTCGCCCGAAGACTATGAAAAACTGTTTTTT. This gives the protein CASSPEDYEKLFF.

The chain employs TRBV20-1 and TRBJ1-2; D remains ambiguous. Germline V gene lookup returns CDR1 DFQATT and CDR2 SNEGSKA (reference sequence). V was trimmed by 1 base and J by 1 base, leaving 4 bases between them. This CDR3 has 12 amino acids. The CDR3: CSARANNYGYTF. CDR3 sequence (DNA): TGCAGTGCTAGAGCGAATAACTATGGCTACACCTTC.

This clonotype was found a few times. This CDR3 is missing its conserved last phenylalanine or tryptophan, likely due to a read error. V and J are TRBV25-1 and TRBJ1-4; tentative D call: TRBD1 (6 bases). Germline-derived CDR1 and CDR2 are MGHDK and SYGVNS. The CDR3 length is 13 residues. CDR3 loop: CASLGQINEKLFS. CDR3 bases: TGCGCCAGCCTGGGACAAATTAATGAAAAACTGTTTTCT.

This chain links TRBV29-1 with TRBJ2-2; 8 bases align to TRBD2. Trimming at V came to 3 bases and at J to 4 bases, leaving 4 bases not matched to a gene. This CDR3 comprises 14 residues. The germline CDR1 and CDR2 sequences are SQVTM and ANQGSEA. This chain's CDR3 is CSVDIAGTTGELFF. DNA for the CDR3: TGCAGCGTTGATATAGCGGGGACCACCGGGGAGCTGTTTTTT.

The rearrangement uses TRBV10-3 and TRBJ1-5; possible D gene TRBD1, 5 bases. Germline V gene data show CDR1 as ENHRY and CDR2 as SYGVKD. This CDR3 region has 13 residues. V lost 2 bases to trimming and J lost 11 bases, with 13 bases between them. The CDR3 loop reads CAISEGGGLAQHF. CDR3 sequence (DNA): TGTGCCATCAGTGAGGGGGGGGGTTTGGCCCAGCATTTT.

The CDR3 is CASSFKQNTEAFF. The CDR3 coding sequence is TGTGCCAGCAGCTTCAAGCAGAACACTGAAGCTTTCTTT. V is TRBV7-2 and J is TRBJ1-1; unclear D gene. CDR1 and CDR2 from the germline V gene are SGHTA and FQGNSA. The CDR3 loop spans 13 amino acids. Trimming took 3 bases from V and 1 from J, leaving 6 bases between them.